The sequence of this T cell receptor (beta chain) was determined in a study of control samples from healthy donors and cancer patients. The germline V gene encodes CDR1 GTSNPN and CDR2 SVGIG (reference sequence). The CDR3 length is 14 residues. Trimming stripped 0 bases from V and 1 base from J, with 7 bases between. Data came from immunoSEQ multiplex PCR; TCRdb stores just in-frame clones and leaves some out. Here the sample spans 75,000 to 90,000 clones, 85% being singletons. This clone was observed once. This sequence was found in a woman aged 40 to 50 in good health. The chain combines TRBV30 with TRBJ2-4; D is ambiguous. Sample: blood. The CDR3 nucleotides are TGTGCCTGGAGTGTCCCCGGGGCCAAAAACATTCAGTACTTC. Encoded protein: CAWSVPGAKNIQYF.